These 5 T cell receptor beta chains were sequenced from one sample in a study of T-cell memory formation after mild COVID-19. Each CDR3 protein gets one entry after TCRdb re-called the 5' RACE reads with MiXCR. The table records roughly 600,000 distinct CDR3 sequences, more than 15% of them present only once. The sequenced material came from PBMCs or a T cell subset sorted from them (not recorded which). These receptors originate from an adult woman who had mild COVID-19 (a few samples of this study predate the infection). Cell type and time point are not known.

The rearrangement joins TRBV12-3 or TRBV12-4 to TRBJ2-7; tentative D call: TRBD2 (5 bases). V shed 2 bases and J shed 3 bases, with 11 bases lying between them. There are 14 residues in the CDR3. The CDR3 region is CASSLWLADYEQYF. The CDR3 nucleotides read TGTGCCAGCAGTTTATGGCTAGCAGACTACGAGCAGTACTTC.

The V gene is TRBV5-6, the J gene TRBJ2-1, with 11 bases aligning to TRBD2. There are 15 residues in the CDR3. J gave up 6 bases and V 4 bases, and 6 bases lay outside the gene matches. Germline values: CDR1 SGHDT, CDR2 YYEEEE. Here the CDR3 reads CASSPTSGGFNEQFF. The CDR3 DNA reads TGTGCCAGCAGCCCAACTAGCGGGGGCTTCAATGAGCAGTTCTTC.

CDR3 coding DNA: TGTGCCAGCAGTTACAGAACAGGGGGTTACACACCCCTCCACTTT. It translates to CASSYRTGGYTPLHF. J is TRBJ1-6 and V is TRBV6-5; 8 bases are shared with TRBD1. The trim removed 2 bases at V and 11 bases at J, leaving 8 bases unmatched. The CDR3 is 15 residues long. CDR1 and CDR2 (germline): MNHEY, SVGAGI.

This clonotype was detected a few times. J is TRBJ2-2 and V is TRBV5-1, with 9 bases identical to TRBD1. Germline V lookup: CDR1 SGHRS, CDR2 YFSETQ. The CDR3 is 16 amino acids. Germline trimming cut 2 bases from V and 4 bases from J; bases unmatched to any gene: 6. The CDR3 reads CASSFGTGIGTGELFF. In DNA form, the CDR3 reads TGCGCCAGCAGCTTTGGGACAGGGATCGGCACCGGGGAGCTGTTTTTT.

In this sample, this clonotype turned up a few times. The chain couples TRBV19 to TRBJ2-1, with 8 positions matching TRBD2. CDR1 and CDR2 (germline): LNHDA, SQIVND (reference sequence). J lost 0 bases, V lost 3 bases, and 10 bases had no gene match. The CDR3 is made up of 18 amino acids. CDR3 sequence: CASSINSGAAGSYNEQFF. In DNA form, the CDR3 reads TGTGCCAGTAGTATTAATAGCGGGGCCGCTGGCTCCTACAATGAGCAGTTCTTC.